This entry lists 10 T cell receptor beta chains sequenced from one sample in a study of cytomegalovirus exposure and HLA in healthy donors. 60 Vbeta and 13 Jbeta primers were used in PCR. The repertoire was sequenced with immunoSEQ multiplex PCR; TCRdb's copy has only in-frame clones and lacks some. Of roughly 120,000 clones listed, around 78% are singletons. The sequenced sample was PBMCs. The receptors stem from a man between 40 and 49 years old in good health and CMV-seronegative.

About this clone: Germline and junction disagree at one end, which may indicate a read error. The V call is TRBV7-9, the J call TRBJ1-1; D gene unclear. CDR1 is SEHNR, CDR2 FQNEAQ, per germline (reference sequence). The CDR3 length is 14 residues. The CDR3 is CSSSLVQPSAEAFF. As DNA, the CDR3 is TGTTCCAGCAGCTTGGTACAGCCATCCGCTGAAGCTTTCTTT.

In this sample, this clone turned up once. The V and J genes are TRBV5-4 and TRBJ1-2, with 7 bases lining up with TRBD1. Trimming cost V 0 bases and J 4 bases; bases outside gene matches: 9. The CDR3 totals 16 residues. The germline V gene has CDR1 SGHNT and CDR2 YYREEE (reference sequence). The CDR3 reads CASSLGTDRMIYGYTF. The DNA of the CDR3 is TGTGCCAGCAGCTTGGGGACGGACAGGATGATCTATGGCTACACCTTC.

The sample holds a few counts of this clone. V gene TRBV28 combines with J gene TRBJ2-7; 8 positions match TRBD2. Unmatched junction bases numbered 7, after V lost 6 bases and J lost 3 bases. The CDR3 spans 14 residues. Germline loops: CDR1 MDHEN, CDR2 SYDVKM. CDR3: CASRGTSWIYEQYF. CDR3 nucleotides: TGTGCCAGCAGAGGGACTAGTTGGATCTACGAGCAGTACTTC.

This rearrangement joins TRBV15 to TRBJ1-4; D possibly corresponds to TRBD1 (5 bases). The CDR3 totals 18 residues. The germline V gene has CDR1 LNHNV and CDR2 YYDKDF (reference sequence). Trimming cost V 2 bases and J 8 bases, with 24 bases left between them. The CDR3 DNA follows: TGTGCCACCAGCAGATCGATTCAAGGGGCAGGGCGATACGAAAAACTGTTTTTT. It specifies CATSRSIQGAGRYEKLFF. Full variable domain (remainder filled in from reference TRBV15 and TRBJ1-4): DAMVIQNPRYQVTQFGKPVTLSCSQTLNHNVMYWYQQKSSQAPKLLFHYYDKDFNNEADTPDNFQSRRPNTSFCFLDIRSPGLGDTAMYLCATSRSIQGAGRYEKLFFGSGTQLSVL.

The chain uses TRBV29-1 and TRBJ2-1; maybe TRBD1 (5 bases). The CDR3 contains 14 residues. From germline, CDR1 is SQVTM and CDR2 ANQGSEA. Trimming took 7 bases from V and 0 from J, leaving 13 bases between them. In DNA, the CDR3 is TGCAGCGCATCTGCCACAGGCTCCTACAATGAGCAGTTCTTC. It specifies CSASATGSYNEQFF.

The rearrangement uses TRBV19 and TRBJ1-5; no definite D call. The V end lost 3 bases, the J end lost 4 bases, and 13 bases lay between the germline ends. The germline V gene encodes CDR1 LNHDA and CDR2 SQIVND (reference sequence). CDR3 length: 15 residues. The CDR3 region is CASSMLGMRNQPQHF. In DNA form, the CDR3 reads TGTGCCAGTAGTATGCTGGGCATGAGAAATCAGCCCCAGCATTTT.

V gene TRBV7-3 combines with J gene TRBJ1-1, with D perhaps matching TRBD1 (6 bases). Germline V gene sequence: CDR1 SGHTA, CDR2 FQGTGA. V lost 5 bases and J lost 3, with 13 bases in between. The CDR3 has 14 residues. Written as DNA, the CDR3 is TGTGCCAGCAGCCGGATGGGGGCGGACACTGAAGCTTTCTTT. Residues: CASSRMGADTEAFF.

This clone was recorded only once. The gene calls are TRBV27 and TRBJ1-2; TRBD1 might be the D (5 bases). The V gene's germline CDR1 is MNHEY and CDR2 SMNVEV (reference sequence). V lost 6 bases and J 5 bases, leaving 19 bases between the germline ends. This CDR3 is 15 amino acids long. CDR3 in amino acids: CASREAAGTPYGYTF. The DNA for the CDR3 is TGTGCCAGCAGAGAGGCCGCCGGGACTCCGTATGGCTACACCTTC.

The table lists this clone with a few counts. The chain combines TRBV4-3 with TRBJ1-4; possible D gene TRBD1, 6 bases. CDR3 length equals 15 residues. The germline gives CDR1 LGHNA, CDR2 YSLEER. Trimming cost V 3 bases and J 4 bases, with 12 bases left between them. CDR3 residues: CASSQLQGYNEKLFF. Here the CDR3 DNA reads TGCGCCAGCAGCCAGTTACAGGGTTATAATGAAAAACTGTTTTTT.

This rearrangement joins TRBV5-4 to TRBJ1-2; D is unclear. Germline assignment: CDR1 SGHNT and CDR2 YYREEE (reference sequence). This CDR3 comprises 15 residues. V was clipped by 0 bases and J by 5 bases, with 14 bases between them. In nucleotides, the CDR3 is TGTGCCAGCAGCTTGGCGGGGTTAGGGTCGTATGGCTACACCTTC. Encoded protein: CASSLAGLGSYGYTF.